This T cell receptor beta chain was identified during a study of CD39 and CD103 CD8 tumor-infiltrating T cells (dated by TCRdb to between 2017 and 2018). At the level of the whole study: An HPV-positive HNSCC, an HPV-negative HNSCC, an ovarian cancer and a melanoma patient were represented in the repertoire comparisons shown. Repertoires of CD8 TIL subsets defined by CD103 and CD39 were compared with peripheral memory CD8 T cells by TCRbeta CDR3 deep sequencing.

The CDR3 runs 16 amino acids, cysteine and phenylalanine included. The sequence is cut down to CDR3 DNA, 48 bases in frame from base 1. Via the germline V gene, CDR1 is SGHRS and CDR2 YFSETQ. V sheds 4 bases and J sheds 1 base, leaving 17 bases between their ends. At the time samples were collected, the patients were not on therapy, although their prior treatments varied from chemotherapy, radiotherapy, surgery and immunotherapy to none at all. Thawed cells were enriched for T lymphocytes with a negative-selection kit, adding EpCAM beads for tumor-infiltrating lymphocytes. CD8 TIL subsets were FACS-sorted as CD3+CD4-CD8+CD45RA- cells split by CD39 and CD103 expression into DN, SP and DP. Tumor specimens were cut into small pieces, digested for 1 h with hyaluronidase, collagenase and DNase, then filtered, enriched over Ficoll and cryopreserved. Populations were sorted to about 99% purity on a FACSAria II, and cell pellets were frozen for TCR sequencing without culture.

Paper-wide results and their limitations: DP TIL clonotypes were rarely detected in blood or uninvolved lymph node, whereas DN TIL clonotypes were found to largely overlap with peripheral memory CD8 repertoires. DP CD8 TILs appeared to be more oligoclonal than DN and SP CD8 TILs and blood memory CD8 T cells, with roughly 50-90% covered by the top 30 clonotypes.

As regards this clone: Its antigen has not been determined. No clone much larger than this one lies a single base away; base qualities are absent.

For each subset, genomic DNA was extracted from roughly 10,000 to 100,000 sorted cells using the DNeasy Blood and Tissue Kit. The TCRbeta V-J or V-D-J regions were sequenced and mapped through the immunoSEQ service, and coverage above 10x per sample was achieved. The published analysis was carried out like this. The analysis included only productive rearrangements exported from the immunoSEQ Analyzer platform, and clonality was assessed using the 500 most abundant clones. The Morisita-Horn similarity index and the Jaccard index were used to quantify the overlap in repertoires between populations. Morisita-Horn similarity between CD8 T-cell subset TCR repertoires was measured in about 6 cancer patients. TCRdb holds this immuneACCESS table with in-frame rearrangements only. Some clones are missing; in checked studies, unresolved V genes explain under half, and the rest has no known cause. The DNA was the basis for D and trimming; V, J and clone size are from that table. This sample comprises several hundred clones, around half of them detected only once. The ten largest clonotypes hold 55% to 75% of the sample.

The clonotype comes from a human donor with head and neck squamous cell carcinoma. The V and J segments used are TRBV5-1 and TRBJ1-2, with the D gene too uncertain to name. Material: CD39+ CD103+ CD8+ T cells sorted from the tumor. The cell subset or site label for this specimen denotes: CD103+CD39+ double-positive CD45RA- CD8 T cells. The CDR3 loop reads CASSQGAAGYNYGYTF. The DNA is TGCGCCAGCAGCCAAGGAGCGGCAGGTTATAACTATGGCTACACCTTC.